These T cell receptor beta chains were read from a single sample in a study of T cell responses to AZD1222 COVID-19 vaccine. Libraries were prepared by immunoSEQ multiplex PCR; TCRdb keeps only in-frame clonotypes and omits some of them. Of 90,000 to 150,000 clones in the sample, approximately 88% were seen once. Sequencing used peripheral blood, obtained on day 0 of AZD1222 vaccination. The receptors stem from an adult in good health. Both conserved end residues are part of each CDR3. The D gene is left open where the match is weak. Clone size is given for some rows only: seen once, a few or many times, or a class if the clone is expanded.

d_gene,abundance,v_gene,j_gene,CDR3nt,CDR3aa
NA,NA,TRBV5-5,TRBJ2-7,TGTGCCAGCAGCTTTTTGGACGGGGAGCAGTACTTC,CASSFLDGEQYF
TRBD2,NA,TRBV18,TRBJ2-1,TGTGCCAGCTCTAGCTCCCTAGCGGGGGGATCCTACAATGAGCAGTTCTTC,CASSSSLAGGSYNEQFF
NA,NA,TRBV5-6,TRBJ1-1,TGTGCCAGCAGCTTGGTGGCCAGACTACGAACTGAAGCTTTCTTT,CASSLVARLRTEAFF
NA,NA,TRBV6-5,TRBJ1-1,TGTGCCAGCAGCGCGGGAGGGGAAGCTTTCTTT,CASSAGGEAFF
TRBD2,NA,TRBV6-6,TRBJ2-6,TGTGCCAGCAGCCCAACGGGGGGAACTGGGGCCAACGTCCTGACTTTC,CASSPTGGTGANVLTF
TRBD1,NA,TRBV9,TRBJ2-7,TGTGCCAGCAGCGCTACCAGGGGGTCCCCCTCCTACGAGCAGTACTTC,CASSATRGSPSYEQYF
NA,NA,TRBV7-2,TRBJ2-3,TGTGCCAGCAGCTTATGGCCGGACGCCCCTACAGATACGCAGTATTTT,CASSLWPDAPTDTQYF
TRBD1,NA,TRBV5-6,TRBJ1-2,TGTGCCAGCAGCACCGGGACAGGAATAAACTATGGCTACACCTTC,CASSTGTGINYGYTF
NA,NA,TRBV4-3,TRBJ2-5,TGCGCCAGCAGCCAAGATGGGTACTCCGGGGCCCAGTACTTC,CASSQDGYSGAQYF
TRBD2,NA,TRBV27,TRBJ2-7,TGTGCCAGCAGTTTATCGGCTAGCGGCTCCTACGAGCAGTACTTC,CASSLSASGSYEQYF
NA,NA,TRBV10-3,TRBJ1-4,TGTGCCATCAGTGACCCGAGGAAGGAAAAACTGTTTTTT,CAISDPRKEKLFF
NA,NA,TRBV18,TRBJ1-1,TGTGCCAGCTCACCATCGGAGACAGCGAACACTGAAGCTTTCTTT,CASSPSETANTEAFF
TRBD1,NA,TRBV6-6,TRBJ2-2,TGTGCCAGCAGTTACACAGGGGACACCGGGGAGCTGTTTTTT,CASSYTGDTGELFF
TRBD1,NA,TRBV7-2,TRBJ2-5,TGTGCCAGCAGCTCCCAGACAGGGGTAGCGGAGACCCAGTACTTC,CASSSQTGVAETQYF
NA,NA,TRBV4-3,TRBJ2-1,TGCGCCAGCAGCCAAGTAGTCGGGTGGGGTCAGAAAAATGAGCAGTTCTTC,CASSQVVGWGQKNEQFF
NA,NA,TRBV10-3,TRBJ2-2,TGTGCCATCAGTGAGTCGGGGGGCTCGAACACCGGGGAGCTGTTTTTT,CAISESGGSNTGELFF
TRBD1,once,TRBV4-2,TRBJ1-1,TGTGCCAGCAGTGGACAGGGTGGGAACACTGAAGCTTTCTTT,CASSGQGGNTEAFF
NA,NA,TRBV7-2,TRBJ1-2,TGTGCCAGCAGCGCTGGACAGAACTATGGCTACACCTTC,CASSAGQNYGYTF
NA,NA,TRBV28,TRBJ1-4,TGTGCCAGCAGTCCCCCCCGGGGGCCAACTAATGAAAAACTGTTTTTT,CASSPPRGPTNEKLFF
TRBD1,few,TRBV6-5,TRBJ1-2,TGTGCCAGCAGAGAGGGACAGGGGGCTTTTGGCTACACCTTC,CASREGQGAFGYTF
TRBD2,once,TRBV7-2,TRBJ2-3,TGTGCCAGCATCAGCGGGGGGGCTGGCACAGATACGCAGTATTTT,CASISGGAGTDTQYF
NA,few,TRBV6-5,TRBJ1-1,TGTGCCAGCAGTTACTCGAGCGGGTTGAACACTGAAGCTTTCTTT,CASSYSSGLNTEAFF
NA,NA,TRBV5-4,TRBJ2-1,TGTGCCGGTAGCGTAGGTGGTGAGCAGTTCTTC,CAGSVGGEQFF
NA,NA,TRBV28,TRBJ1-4,TGTGCCAGCAGTCAAGCCATTCAACGAATGAGACAACTGTTTTTT,CASSQAIQRMRQLFF
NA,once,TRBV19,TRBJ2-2,TGTGCCAGTATGGGGCAGGGAAAGGCCGGGGAGCTGTTTTTT,CASMGQGKAGELFF
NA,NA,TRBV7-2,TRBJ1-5,TGTGCCAGCAGCTTAGGCGGACTTAGCAATCAGCCCCAGCATTTT,CASSLGGLSNQPQHF
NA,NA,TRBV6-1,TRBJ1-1,TGTGCCAGCAGTCCCCCCACAGGGCGGAACACTGAAGCTTTCTTT,CASSPPTGRNTEAFF
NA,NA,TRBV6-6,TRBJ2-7,TGTGCCAGCAGTTACTGGGGTTGCGAGCAGTACTTC,CASSYWGCEQYF
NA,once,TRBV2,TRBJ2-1,TGTGCCAGCATACGCCTAGCGAGCTCCTACAATGAGCAGTTCTTC,CASIRLASSYNEQFF
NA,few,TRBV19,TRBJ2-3,TGTGCCAGTAGTATGGGAGCAGATACGCAGTATTTT,CASSMGADTQYF
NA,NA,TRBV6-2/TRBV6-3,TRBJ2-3,TGTGCCAGCAGTTTGCGACAGTACACAGATACGCAGTATTTT,CASSLRQYTDTQYF
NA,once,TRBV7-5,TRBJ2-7,TGTGCCAGAAGCTTTGGGACGGGCCTACTCGAGCAGTACTTC,CARSFGTGLLEQYF
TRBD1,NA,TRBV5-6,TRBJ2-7,TGTGCCAGCAGCCACGGGACAGGAGCCTACGAGCAGTACTTC,CASSHGTGAYEQYF
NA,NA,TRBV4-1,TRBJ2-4,TGCGCCAGCAGCCAAGATCCGGCAGCCAAAAACATTCAGTACTTC,CASSQDPAAKNIQYF
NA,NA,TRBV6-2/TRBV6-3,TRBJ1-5,TGTGCCAGCAGTTACTCGCGGTATCAGCCCCAGCATTTT,CASSYSRYQPQHF
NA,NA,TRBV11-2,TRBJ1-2,TGTGCCAGCAGCTTTCCGGACGTGAACTATGGCTACACCTTC,CASSFPDVNYGYTF
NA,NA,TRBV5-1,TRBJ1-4,TGCGCCAGCAGCCCGACACGAGCTAATGAAAAACTGTTTTTT,CASSPTRANEKLFF
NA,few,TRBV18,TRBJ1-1,TGTGCCAGCTCACCACTAACAGGGCTGGGCACTGAAGCTTTCTTT,CASSPLTGLGTEAFF
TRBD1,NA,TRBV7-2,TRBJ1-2,TGTGCCAGCAGCCCCTCCGGGACAGGCTATGGCTACACCTTC,CASSPSGTGYGYTF
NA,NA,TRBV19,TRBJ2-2,TGTGCCAGTAAACGCACCGGGGGCGGGGAGCTGTTTTTT,CASKRTGGGELFF
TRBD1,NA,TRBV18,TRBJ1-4,TGTGCCAGCTCACCGCGGACAGGGGGGTCGCAAAAACTGTTTTTT,CASSPRTGGSQKLFF
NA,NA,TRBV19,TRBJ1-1,TGTGCCAGTAGTATAACAGGGAACACTGAAGCTTTCTTT,CASSITGNTEAFF
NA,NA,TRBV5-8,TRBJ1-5,TGTGCCAGCAGCCGCACTAAGCTGTCCCGGGAGGGTAATCAGCCCCAGCATTTT,CASSRTKLSREGNQPQHF
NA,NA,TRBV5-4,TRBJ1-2,TGTGCCAGCAGCTTGGGTGGTAACTATGGCTACACCTTC,CASSLGGNYGYTF
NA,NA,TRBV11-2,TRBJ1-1,TGTGCCAGCAGCGTGACGGTAAACACTGAAGCTTTCTTT,CASSVTVNTEAFF
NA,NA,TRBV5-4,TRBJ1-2,TGTGCCAGCAGCTTGGGATCGGGAGCTAACTATGGCTACACCTTC,CASSLGSGANYGYTF
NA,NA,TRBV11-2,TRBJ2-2,TGTGCCAGCAACCTGTGGCCGGGAACCGGGGAGCTGTTTTTT,CASNLWPGTGELFF
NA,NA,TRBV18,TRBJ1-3,TGTGCCAGCTCACCACCAGGGGTTACCTCTGGAAACACCATATATTTT,CASSPPGVTSGNTIYF
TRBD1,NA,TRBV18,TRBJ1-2,TGTGCCAGCTCACCACCCGGGACAGGAGCCTATGGCTACACCTTC,CASSPPGTGAYGYTF
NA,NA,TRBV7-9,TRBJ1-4,TGTGCCAGCAGCTTAGGAGAAGTCAGGGGCTATGAAAAACTGTTTTTT,CASSLGEVRGYEKLFF
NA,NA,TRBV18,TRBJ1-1,TGTGCCAGCTCACCACCCCGGACGGCGAACACTGAAGCTTTCTTT,CASSPPRTANTEAFF